A selection of T cell receptor beta chains follows, all from one sample in a study of PD-L1 blockade in urothelial cancer. TCRdb's copy holds only in-frame clones and misses some; the assay was immunoSEQ multiplex PCR. Of 45,000 to 60,000 clones listed, 82% are singletons. The sample was PBMCs, taken around atezolizumab (anti-PD-L1) treatment. These receptors were taken from a man aged 50 or older with urothelial cancer. The CDR3 runs from the conserved cysteine through the conserved F or W. The D gene is left open where the match is weak. Size values are once, few and many counts, or a class for expanded clones, and some rows have none.

V gene	J gene	clone size	D gene	CDR3 protein	CDR3 DNA
TRBV30	TRBJ2-7	once	TRBD1	CAWSTRGTGGYEQYF	TGTGCCTGGAGCACACGAGGGACAGGGGGGTACGAGCAGTACTTC
TRBV25-1	TRBJ2-3	NA	TRBD2	CASNPGAGGNTDTQYF	TGTGCCAGCAACCCAGGGGCGGGAGGGAACACAGATACGCAGTATTTT
TRBV7-8	TRBJ1-6	NA	NA	CASSLAVPGRLRNSPLHF	TGTGCCAGCAGCTTAGCGGTTCCGGGAAGGCTACGTAATTCACCCCTCCACTTT
TRBV6-1	TRBJ2-1	NA	TRBD2	CASSEGRAGAYEQFF	TGTGCCAGCAGTGAGGGGCGAGCGGGGGCGTATGAGCAGTTCTTC
TRBV11-2	TRBJ1-1	NA	TRBD1	CASSSRQGAVSEAFF	TGTGCCAGCAGCTCCAGACAGGGGGCTGTAAGTGAAGCTTTCTTT
TRBV27	TRBJ2-4	NA	NA	CASRRQFGAGNIQYF	TGTGCCAGCAGGCGACAGTTTGGGGCCGGAAACATTCAGTACTTC
TRBV6-1	TRBJ2-2	NA	NA	CASRRGSTGELFF	TGTGCCAGCAGGAGGGGGAGCACCGGGGAGCTGTTTTTT
TRBV19	TRBJ2-7	NA	TRBD1	CASSPRTGRSYEQYF	TGTGCCAGTAGTCCTCGGACAGGGAGGAGCTACGAGCAGTACTTC
TRBV12-5	TRBJ2-5	NA	TRBD2	CASGLVGEGAGRNQETQYF	TGTGCTAGTGGTTTGGTAGGGGAGGGAGCAGGGCGCAACCAAGAGACCCAGTACTTC
TRBV5-5	TRBJ2-3	NA	NA	CASRRGPVGKDTQYF	TGTGCCAGCCGGCGGGGGCCGGTGGGGAAAGATACGCAGTATTTT
TRBV6-4	TRBJ2-3	NA	NA	CASSEQGTDTQYF	TGTGCCAGCAGTGAACAGGGCACAGATACGCAGTATTTT
TRBV6-5	TRBJ1-1	NA	TRBD1	CASRGQTGRTEAFF	TGTGCCAGCAGGGGCCAGACAGGGCGCACTGAAGCTTTCTTT
TRBV5-1	TRBJ2-4	NA	NA	CASSLESTGTNIQYF	TGCGCCAGCAGCTTGGAGAGCACCGGGACTAACATTCAGTACTTC
TRBV5-1	TRBJ2-7	NA	TRBD1	CASSFGQGSGYEQYF	TGCGCCAGCAGCTTCGGACAGGGAAGCGGCTACGAGCAGTACTTC
TRBV9	TRBJ2-3	NA	TRBD1	CASSAAGGRDTQYF	TGTGCCAGCAGCGCCGCAGGGGGCCGGGATACGCAGTATTTT
TRBV25-1	TRBJ2-1	NA	NA	CASSEHDRNEQFF	TGTGCCAGCAGTGAACATGACAGGAATGAGCAGTTCTTC
TRBV10-2	TRBJ2-7	once	NA	CASSEPRDRGSYEQYF	TGCGCCAGCAGTGAGCCGAGGGATCGTGGCTCCTACGAGCAGTACTTC
TRBV6-5	TRBJ2-1	NA	TRBD2	CASSYGATSRHNEQFF	TGTGCCAGCAGTTACGGGGCGACTAGCCGACACAATGAGCAGTTCTTC
TRBV7-2	TRBJ1-2	NA	TRBD1	CASSSPGQGAIGGYTF	TGTGCCAGCAGTTCCCCGGGACAGGGGGCGATAGGTGGCTACACCTTC
TRBV2	TRBJ2-7	NA	TRBD2	CAAGGLAGPQYF	TGTGCCGCAGGGGGACTAGCGGGGCCCCAGTACTTC
TRBV19	TRBJ1-1	NA	TRBD1	CASSIGNRGPRAEAFF	TGTGCCAGTAGTATTGGGAACAGGGGGCCGAGGGCTGAAGCTTTCTTT
TRBV6-6	TRBJ1-5	NA	TRBD1	CASSYRQGSEPQHF	TGTGCCAGCAGTTACCGACAGGGGAGTGAGCCCCAGCATTTT
TRBV9	TRBJ2-3	NA	NA	CASSVGGAATDTQYF	TGTGCCAGCAGCGTAGGAGGAGCGGCCACAGATACGCAGTATTTT
TRBV5-4	TRBJ1-5	few	TRBD1	CASSAGQGSDQPQHF	TGTGCCAGCAGCGCAGGACAGGGCTCGGATCAGCCCCAGCATTTT
TRBV4-1	TRBJ2-1	NA	TRBD2	CASSQGHMERERDEQFF	TGCGCCAGCAGCCAAGGGCATATGGAGCGGGAGAGGGATGAGCAGTTCTTC
TRBV14	TRBJ2-1	once	TRBD2	CASSRPSRTSGRALMRNEQFF	TGTGCCAGCAGCCGCCCCTCTCGGACTAGCGGGAGGGCCCTTATGCGCAATGAGCAGTTCTTC
TRBV18	TRBJ2-6	NA	TRBD2	CASSSSGGPGANVLTF	TGTGCCAGCTCATCAAGCGGGGGGCCAGGGGCCAACGTCCTGACTTTC
TRBV16	TRBJ1-5	NA	NA	CASSQSLPGNQPQHF	TGTGCCAGCAGCCAATCTTTGCCAGGCAATCAGCCCCAGCATTTT
TRBV6-1	TRBJ2-7	NA	NA	CASSESWTAIQYF	TGTGCCAGCAGTGAATCCTGGACAGCCATCCAGTACTTC
TRBV7-9	TRBJ1-5	once	NA	CASSSQGNQPQHF	TGTGCCAGCAGTTCACAGGGAAATCAGCCCCAGCATTTT
TRBV19	TRBJ1-6	once	NA	CASHRDYNSPLHF	TGTGCCAGTCACAGGGACTATAATTCACCCCTCCACTTT
TRBV4-2	TRBJ2-3	NA	NA	CASSQDQRDTQYF	TGTGCCAGCAGCCAAGATCAGCGAGATACGCAGTATTTT
TRBV5-1	TRBJ1-2	NA	TRBD1	CASSIRDRGISNYGYTF	TGCGCCAGCAGCATCCGGGACAGGGGGATTTCTAACTATGGCTACACCTTC
TRBV6-1	TRBJ1-2	NA	NA	CASSDGAASYGYTF	TGTGCCAGCAGTGATGGGGCAGCGTCCTATGGCTACACCTTC
TRBV5-6	TRBJ1-6	NA	NA	CASSLWAGKPALHF	TGTGCCAGCAGCTTGTGGGCAGGGAAGCCGGCCCTCCACTTT
TRBV10-3	TRBJ1-2	NA	TRBD1	CAISESGRGSSYGYTF	TGTGCCATCAGTGAGTCGGGCAGGGGGTCCTCCTATGGCTACACCTTC
TRBV27	TRBJ1-1	NA	NA	CASSKGAGRGGTEAFF	TGTGCCAGCAGTAAAGGGGCGGGCAGAGGGGGCACTGAAGCTTTCTTT
TRBV5-1	TRBJ2-7	NA	NA	CASSFSQGYEQYF	TGCGCCAGCAGCTTCTCACAGGGCTACGAGCAGTACTTC
TRBV11-2	TRBJ1-6	NA	TRBD1	CASSLGQTNSPLHF	TGTGCCAGCAGCTTGGGACAGACTAATTCACCCCTCCACTTT
TRBV27	TRBJ2-7	few	TRBD1	CASSKPGQGAYEQYF	TGTGCCAGCAGTAAACCGGGACAGGGGGCGTATGAGCAGTACTTC
TRBV7-3	TRBJ1-1	NA	TRBD1	CASSLGTGWTEAFF	TGTGCCAGCAGCTTAGGGACAGGGTGGACTGAAGCTTTCTTT
TRBV5-1	TRBJ2-2	NA	NA	CASSLGQWNTGELFF	TGCGCCAGCAGCTTGGGACAGTGGAACACCGGGGAGCTGTTTTTT
TRBV7-6	TRBJ2-7	NA	TRBD2	CASSLYSGSYEQYF	TGTGCCAGCAGTCTATATAGCGGGAGCTACGAGCAGTACTTC
TRBV5-1	TRBJ1-3	NA	TRBD1	CASSFQGEKNTIYF	TGCGCCAGCAGCTTTCAGGGGGAAAAAAACACCATATATTTT
TRBV29-1	TRBJ1-1	NA	TRBD1	CSVGQGQHTEAFF	TGCAGCGTTGGACAGGGGCAACACACTGAAGCTTTCTTT
TRBV19	TRBJ2-5	NA	TRBD2	CASMGLAGGQETQYF	TGTGCCAGTATGGGACTAGCGGGGGGGCAAGAGACCCAGTACTTC
TRBV5-1	TRBJ2-5	NA	TRBD2	CATRTSGKQETQYF	TGCGCCACCAGGACTAGCGGGAAGCAAGAGACCCAGTACTTC
TRBV14	TRBJ1-3	NA	TRBD1	CASSRDRVSTIYF	TGTGCCAGCAGCCGGGACAGAGTATCCACCATATATTTT
TRBV28	TRBJ1-2	NA	NA	CASSSVGQVGGYGYTF	TGTGCCAGCAGTTCCGTAGGCCAAGTTGGAGGCTATGGCTACACCTTC
TRBV7-9	TRBJ1-5	NA	NA	CASSWGGASNQPQHF	TGTGCCAGCAGCTGGGGAGGGGCCAGCAATCAGCCCCAGCATTTT
TRBV29-1	TRBJ2-3	NA	TRBD2	CSVVLAGEDLAQIRLSTDTQYF	TGCAGCGTAGTACTAGCGGGAGAGGACCTAGCACAGATACGCCTATCAACAGATACGCAGTATTTT
TRBV2	TRBJ2-3	few	NA	CAGNEQGTDTQYF	TGTGCCGGCAATGAACAGGGCACAGATACGCAGTATTTT
TRBV29-1	TRBJ2-7	NA	NA	CSVEVQGSSYEQYF	TGCAGCGTTGAAGTACAGGGAAGCTCCTACGAGCAGTACTTC
TRBV6-5	TRBJ1-1	NA	NA	CASSANGGVNTEAFF	TGTGCCAGCAGTGCAAACGGAGGGGTAAACACTGAAGCTTTCTTT
TRBV18	TRBJ1-3	NA	NA	CASSPLVQGDGNTIYF	TGTGCCAGCTCACCTCTGGTACAGGGAGATGGAAACACCATATATTTT
TRBV18	TRBJ2-1	NA	NA	CASSPASGGTEQFF	TGTGCCAGCTCACCAGCCTCCGGCGGGACTGAGCAGTTCTTC